These 8 T cell receptor beta chains were all obtained from the same sample, sequenced in a study of blood T cell repertoires in COVID-19. Profiled with immunoSEQ multiplex PCR; TCRdb holds only in-frame clones, not every one. The sample shows about 240,000 clones, about 91% of them seen only once. Specimen: PBMCs or T cells enriched from blood (not recorded which). The source of these receptors is a woman in her thirties with acute COVID-19.

The rearrangement joins TRBV6-2 or TRBV6-3 to TRBJ2-7; D is ambiguous. Germline V lookup: CDR1 MNHEY, CDR2 SVGEGT. Trimming pared 2 bases from V and 2 bases from J, leaving 7 bases between. The CDR3 consists of 13 residues. The CDR3 bases are TGTGCCAGCAGTTACGGAGAAGCCTACGAGCAGTACTTC. Residues: CASSYGEAYEQYF.

This chain links TRBV5-1 with TRBJ2-5; perhaps TRBD2 as D (6 bases). The CDR3 extends over 12 amino acids. Trimming left V 4 bases short and J 5 bases short, with 9 bases between. The V gene's germline CDR1 is SGHRS and CDR2 YFSETQ. CDR3 protein: CASSRGDETQYF. The DNA for the CDR3 is TGCGCCAGCAGCCGCGGGGATGAGACCCAGTACTTC.

This sequence joins TRBV27 and TRBJ1-3; a weak D match, TRBD1 (6 bases). The CDR3 totals 17 residues. Trimming cost V 1 base and J 3 bases, with 16 bases left between them. The germline V gene encodes CDR1 MNHEY and CDR2 SMNVEV (reference sequence). CDR3 loop: CASSLYGRGAVGNTIYF. The CDR3 DNA reads TGTGCCAGCAGTTTATACGGTCGGGGGGCCGTTGGAAACACCATATATTTT.

CDR3 sequence reads: CASSEWLATNTGELFF. DNA of the CDR3: TGTGCCAGCAGTGAATGGCTAGCGACGAACACCGGGGAGCTGTTTTTT. The gene calls are TRBV2 and TRBJ2-2; the D gene is possibly TRBD2 (6 bases). The CDR3 has 16 residues. Looked up from germline, CDR1 is SNHLY and CDR2 is FYNNEI. The germline V and J ends were trimmed by 2 bases and 0 bases, with 10 bases remaining between them.

V is TRBV3-1 (or the pseudogene TRBV3-2) and J is TRBJ1-5, with 7 bases identical to TRBD1. Germline-derived CDR1 and CDR2 are LGHDT and YNNKEL (reference sequence). After removal of 3 bases from V and 1 base from J, the junction contained 9 bases not matched to a gene. The CDR3 runs to 17 residues. The CDR3 DNA follows: TGTGCCAGCAGCCAGAGAGGTATAGGGGGCAGCAATCAGCCCCAGCATTTT. This sequence encodes CASSQRGIGGSNQPQHF.

The V call is TRBV2, the J call TRBJ2-6; tentatively, D is TRBD1 (7 bases). Trimming left V 4 bases short and J 0 bases short, with 13 bases between. This CDR3 contains 17 residues. Germline loops: CDR1 SNHLY, CDR2 FYNNEI. In DNA, the CDR3 is TGTGCCAGCAGTGGGAGGGGGCCTGGCTCTGGGGCCAACGTCCTGACTTTC. It codes for CASSGRGPGSGANVLTF. Full variable domain (remainder filled in from reference TRBV2 and TRBJ2-6): EPEVTQTPSHQVTQMGQEVILRCVPISNHLYFYWYRQILGQKVEFLVSFYNNEISEKSEIFDDQFSVERPDGSNFTLKIRSTKLEDSAMYFCASSGRGPGSGANVLTFGAGSRLTVL.

The chain uses TRBV14 and TRBJ2-7, with D tentatively TRBD2 (5 bases). The CDR3 runs 13 residues. V shed 3 bases and J shed 7 bases, with 13 bases lying between them. CDR1 is SGHDN, CDR2 FVKESK, per germline. CDR3 region: CASSQDLEGEQYF. Written as DNA, the CDR3 is TGTGCCAGCAGCCAGGACCTTGAGGGAGAGCAGTACTTC.

V gene TRBV6-6 combines with J gene TRBJ2-1; 10 bases agree with TRBD1. Losses at the gene ends were 6 bases for V and 8 bases for J; bases not matched to a gene: 7. Germline V lookup: CDR1 MNHNY, CDR2 SVGAGI (reference sequence). This CDR3 is 14 amino acids long. CDR3 in DNA: TGTGCCAGCAGGTACGGGACAGGGGAGGATGAGCAGTTCTTC. Its protein is CASRYGTGEDEQFF.